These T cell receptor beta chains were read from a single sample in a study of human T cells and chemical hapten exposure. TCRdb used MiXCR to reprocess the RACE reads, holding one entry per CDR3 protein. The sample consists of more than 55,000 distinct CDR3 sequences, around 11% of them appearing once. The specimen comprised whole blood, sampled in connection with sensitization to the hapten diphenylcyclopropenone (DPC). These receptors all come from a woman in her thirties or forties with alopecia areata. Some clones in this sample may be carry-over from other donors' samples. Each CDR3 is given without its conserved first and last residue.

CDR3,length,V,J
ASSSMGGTDTQY,12,TRBV12-3/TRBV12-4,TRBJ2-3
ASSPLPLDRGSYEQY,15,TRBV18,TRBJ2-7
ASSLPGTYEQY,11,TRBV7-9,TRBJ2-7
TWGASTDTQY,10,TRBV29-1,TRBJ2-3
ASSSTKGRPYNEQF,14,TRBV6-2/TRBV6-3,TRBJ2-1
ASSQEGAGGSSDTQY,15,TRBV4-3,TRBJ2-3
ASSFGVAGVGEQF,13,TRBV21-1,TRBJ2-1
ASSNTPREETQY,12,TRBV21-1,TRBJ2-5
ASSLAAYEQY,10,TRBV7-2,TRBJ2-7
ASSLEQAEAF,10,TRBV5-4,TRBJ1-1
ASSAGQGTYNEQF,13,TRBV7-9,TRBJ2-1
ASSHVTSANSYEQY,14,TRBV3-1,TRBJ2-7
ASSLTLLGDEQF,12,TRBV27,TRBJ2-1
ASSVNINTGELF,12,TRBV9,TRBJ2-2
ASSDGQDRPNTGELF,15,TRBV9,TRBJ2-2
ASSGRGLLSTEAF,13,TRBV6-5,TRBJ1-1
SAHRDQQETQY,11,TRBV20-1,TRBJ2-5
ASSGTGTATGELF,13,TRBV11-3,TRBJ2-2
ASSVALQGLGQETQY,15,TRBV9,TRBJ2-5
ASSQLGTGYTEAF,13,TRBV14,TRBJ1-1
ASRPTYSANTEAF,13,TRBV7-9,TRBJ1-1
ASSELWPNGGSYEQY,15,TRBV6-1,TRBJ2-7
ASSFRLTETQY,11,TRBV7-2,TRBJ2-5
ASSLARGAEAF,11,TRBV13,TRBJ1-1
SGGTSGRSDTQY,12,TRBV29-1,TRBJ2-3
ASSHRLAGGIYNEQF,15,TRBV14,TRBJ2-1
ASSLFVGTGANVLT,14,TRBV6-2/TRBV6-3,TRBJ2-6
ASSPRQNTGELF,12,TRBV11-3,TRBJ2-2
ASSPGGPGPQH,11,TRBV14,TRBJ1-5
ASSGDRDSSDGELF,14,TRBV23-1,TRBJ2-2
ASSPGLAGGSSYNEQF,16,TRBV5-1,TRBJ2-1
ASSPRGLGKREQLGDTQY,18,TRBV7-6,TRBJ2-3
ASRSPPRGTKNTEAF,15,TRBV11-2,TRBJ1-1
ASSLEGTPYEQY,12,TRBV5-1,TRBJ2-7
ASSLDVGRGSQETQY,15,TRBV7-2,TRBJ2-5
ASIQAGVNTGELF,13,TRBV10-1,TRBJ2-2
ASSLLPRTTLQETQY,15,TRBV7-2,TRBJ2-5
ASRKQGDQPQH,11,TRBV19,TRBJ1-5
AWTLNTEAF,9,TRBV30,TRBJ1-1
ASRRQYEQY,9,TRBV7-9,TRBJ2-7
ASSRTGELF,9,TRBV3-1,TRBJ2-2
ASSLGGLNTEAF,12,TRBV12-3/TRBV12-4,TRBJ1-1
ASSPPGGYNEQF,12,TRBV18,TRBJ2-1
ASSQGLGTDTQY,12,TRBV4-3,TRBJ2-3
SAPRQGASNEQF,12,TRBV20-1,TRBJ2-1
ASSSGLLYGYT,11,TRBV27,TRBJ1-2
SARDPGGAFSYNEQF,15,TRBV20-1,TRBJ2-1